The 5 T cell receptor beta chains below come from one sample, sequenced in a study of early T cells in non-severe SARS-CoV-2 infection. A single record per CDR3 protein comes from TCRdb applying MiXCR to the 5' RACE reads. The profile shows about 79,000 distinct CDR3 sequences, about 12% of them singletons. Material for sequencing was whole blood. These receptors were taken from an adult who was a healthcare worker with PCR-confirmed SARS-CoV-2 infection or an uninfected control (not recorded which).

This clonotype was counted many times. The rearrangement links TRBV27 to TRBJ1-6, with D uncertain. Germline V CDR1 and CDR2: MNHEY, SMNVEV (reference sequence). The CDR3 has 15 amino acids. The V end was cut by 5 bases, the J end by 6 bases, with 14 bases between. This CDR3 is CASSPEARPNSPLHF. The CDR3 bases are TGTGCCAGCAGTCCGGAAGCGCGGCCTAATTCACCCCTCCACTTT.

J is TRBJ1-4 and V is TRBV3-1; unclear D gene. The CDR3 loop spans 15 amino acids. V was trimmed by 1 base and J by 10 bases, leaving 16 bases between them. The V gene's germline CDR1 is LGHDT and CDR2 YNNKEL (reference sequence). The CDR3: CASSQAAEYAAKLFF. CDR3 DNA: TGTGCCAGCAGCCAAGCGGCTGAATATGCTGCAAAACTGTTTTTT.

This clonotype was seen a handful of times. This chain links TRBV29-1 with TRBJ2-1; perhaps D is TRBD1 or TRBD2 (5 bases each). The CDR3 consists of 14 residues. V lost 1 base and J lost 3, with 10 bases in between. CDR1 is SQVTM, CDR2 ANQGSEA, per germline. The CDR3 spells CSVEGGSYYNEQFF. The CDR3 bases are TGCAGCGTTGAAGGGGGGTCCTACTACAATGAGCAGTTCTTC.

This clonotype was counted between two and nine times. The chain has TRBV11-2 and TRBJ2-7; D perhaps matches TRBD2 (5 bases). The ends were cut back, 5 bases at V and 0 bases at J, with 14 bases in the middle. This CDR3 is built from 15 residues. Germline CDR1 and CDR2: SGHAT and FQNNGV. CDR3 residues: CASSRGQTSSYEQYF. As DNA, the CDR3 is TGTGCCAGCAGCCGCGGGCAAACGAGCTCCTACGAGCAGTACTTC. Full variable domain (rest looked up from reference TRBV11-2 and TRBJ2-7): EAGVAQSPRYKIIEKRQSVAFWCNPISGHATLYWYQQILGQGPKLLIQFQNNGVVDDSQLPKDRFSAERLKGVDSTLKIQPAKLEDSAVYLCASSRGQTSSYEQYFGPGTRLTVT.

The chain employs TRBV28 and TRBJ2-7, with TRBD2 as a possible D gene (5 bases). There are 12 residues in the CDR3. The ends were cut back, 10 bases at V and 4 bases at J, with 14 bases in the middle. Germline V gives CDR1 MDHEN, CDR2 SYDVKM. CDR3: CAITRRGYEQYF. The DNA for the CDR3 is TGTGCCATAACGCGTAGAGGGTACGAGCAGTACTTC.